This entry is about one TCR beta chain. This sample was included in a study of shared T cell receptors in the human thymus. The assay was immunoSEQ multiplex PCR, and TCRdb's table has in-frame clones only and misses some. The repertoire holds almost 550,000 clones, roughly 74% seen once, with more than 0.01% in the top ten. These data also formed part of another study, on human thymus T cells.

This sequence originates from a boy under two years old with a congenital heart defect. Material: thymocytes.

Written as DNA, the CDR3 is TGTGCCAGCAGCCCAAGACTAGCCCATACCGGGGAGCTGTTTTTT. It translates to CASSPRLAHTGELFF. The chain combines TRBV5-4 with TRBJ2-2; 7 positions match TRBD2. Germline V lookup: CDR1 SGHNT, CDR2 YYREEE (reference sequence). The CDR3 runs to 15 residues. The trim removed 4 bases at V and 5 bases at J, leaving 8 bases unmatched.